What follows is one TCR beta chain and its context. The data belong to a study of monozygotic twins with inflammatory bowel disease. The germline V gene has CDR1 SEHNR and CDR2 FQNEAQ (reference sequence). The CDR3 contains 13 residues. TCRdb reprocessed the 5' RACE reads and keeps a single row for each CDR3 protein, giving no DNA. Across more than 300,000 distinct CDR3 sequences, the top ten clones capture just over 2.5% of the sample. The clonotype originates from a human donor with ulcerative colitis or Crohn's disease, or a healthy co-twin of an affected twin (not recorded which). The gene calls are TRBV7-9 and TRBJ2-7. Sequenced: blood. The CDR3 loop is CASSLGSGNEQYF.